The subject of this entry is one T cell receptor beta chain. A few counts support this clonotype. Its antigen specificity is not known. No much larger clone is present one base from it, and per-base qualities are unavailable. Read against the paper, the sample's time point label means: patch test 2, 6 weeks after DPC sensitization. Read against the paper, the sample's treatment or condition label means: therapeutic diphenylcyclopropenone sensitization with weekly scalp DPC. Blood at each patch-test visit was drawn before the patch test was applied. Patients were considered eligible if aged 18 to 70, diagnosed with alopecia and deemed suitable for DPC therapy, and patients were excluded if pregnant. Unfractionated whole blood was collected in Tempus Blood RNA tubes, and total RNA was extracted from that blood. The CDR3 spans 14 residues, from the cysteine through the phenylalanine. Only the CDR3 portion is preserved as DNA: 42 bases, with reading frame beginning at the first base. V gives up 5 bases and J gives up 0 bases, and the segment between their germline ends measures 10 bases. The germline V gene (reference sequence) yields SEHNR for CDR1 and FQNEAQ for CDR2.

This entry belongs to a study of human T cells and chemical hapten exposure (dated by TCRdb to the early 2020s). At the level of the whole study: For sensitization, 2% DPC in acetone was applied to a roughly 2 cm by roughly 2 cm area of upper inner arm skin. Throughout the study period of 20 to 30 weeks, patients also received therapeutic DPC doses to the scalp every week. Patch testing on the upper back used Finn chambers containing 0.01% DPC, with scoring done after 6 days according to International Contact Dermatitis Research Group standards. The patient cohort, mostly female, included alopecia areata with under or over 50% scalp involvement, alopecia totalis and alopecia universalis. The libraries were sequenced as a pool, and the TCR yield per sample differed mostly because of small variations in library volumes within the pool. The study tracked peripheral blood TCR repertoire changes in vivo during primary and secondary sensitization to the hapten diphenylcyclopropenone (DPC) in alopecia patients. Blood samples were taken from patients before sensitization (week 0) and then at 2, 6 and about 24 weeks after DPC sensitization. Around 29 alopecia patients provided blood for TCR sequencing at one to four time points (pre-sensitization, 2, 6 and 24 weeks).

Results and caveats for the whole study, not just this receptor: No change with DPC sensitization was found in the number of TCRs above 1 in 1000 frequency, and no evidence of global repertoire structure alterations was found. Expanded TCRs formed significantly more large CDR3 similarity clusters than pre-sensitization or healthy control sets, consistent with antigen-driven responses. All patients had alopecia, a presumed autoimmune disease, so their immune response might differ from that of healthy individuals. The number of PT1 expanded TCRs positively correlated with patch test score, significant at thresholds 8, 16 and 32 but not 4. Repeated subsampling changed both the strength of the expansion versus patch-test correlation and the threshold at which the correlation became significant.

Library construction relied on RACE. Sequencing was carried out with a NextSeq 500. Library preparation attached unique molecular identifiers to individual cDNA molecules for quantitative, reproducible TCR counting. Both TCR alpha and TCR beta chains were sequenced from each blood RNA sample. The published analysis was carried out like this. Samples had a median of roughly 87,000 TCRs, with a range from about 20,000 to 690,600. V, J and CDR3 annotation of the TCR reads was performed with the Decombinator software suite. For the PS versus PT1 abundance plots, all samples were subsampled to the same number of TCRs (28,000). TCRs were defined as expanded if absent before sensitization and observed at least eight times at the 2-week time point. The public reads were run again by TCRdb, first through fastp at Q25 and then through MiXCR, and only productive beta chains were kept. A single entry per CDR3 protein holds the most common genes and DNA from its merged rows. The V and J calls reflect TCRdb's pipeline rather than the authors' work. The sample contains more than 75,000 distinct CDR3 sequences, approximately 8.6% of them found a single time. The top ten clonotypes cover approximately 2.2% of the sample.

The V and J genes are TRBV7-9 and TRBJ1-2, and the D gene may be TRBD1, 6 bases matching. This receptor was taken from a woman between 40 and 55 years old with alopecia areata. Some clones in this sample may be carry-over from other donors' samples. The sequencing here drew on whole blood, taken in connection with sensitization to the hapten diphenylcyclopropenone (DPC). CDR3 sequence: CASSNREANYGYTF. The DNA sequence is as follows: TGTGCCAGCAGCAACAGGGAGGCTAACTATGGCTACACCTTC.